This TCR beta chain comes out of a study of cytomegalovirus exposure and HLA in healthy donors (dated 2017 in TCRdb). In terms of the full investigation: In an earlier analysis of 550 to 750 of the donors, 250 to 350 Gb of sequence data and 90 million to 120 million unique TCR beta sequences from 150 million to 200 million T cells were reported. Approximately 300 gigabases of sequencing data and around 80 million unique TCR sequences made up an early release that covered fewer than 650 HLA-typed donors. Of the roughly 420 genotyped donors, roughly 76% were placed in the genetic ancestry cluster associated with self-reported Caucasian donors. The study aimed to test whether cataloging public T cell receptors could reveal signatures of past pathogen exposure. The T cell repertoires of 666 subjects were profiled by immunosequencing and related to cytomegalovirus serostatus. In addition to the first cohort of hundreds of subjects, a separate validation cohort of approximately 120 different subjects was used. High-throughput TCR immunosequencing, statistical association of individual TCRs with disease status, and machine learning were combined to predict cytomegalovirus infection status. To study patterns of TCR occurrence, a later analysis re-analyzed previously published TCR beta repertoires from 700 or so donors and added high-resolution HLA genotyping. In the later analysis, no new phenotypic data were used to find candidate immune exposures; instead, reliance was placed on TCR beta sequences and their occurrence across donors. In an earlier analysis of a few hundred of the donors, high-throughput TCR beta sequencing was used to judge whether each TCR beta V gene segment behaved as functional or pseudogenic. Donor age, sex, ethnicity and CMV serostatus were compiled together with the repertoire data. A later genetic analysis used genome-wide SNP genotypes for about 65% of the 666 donors, treating that subset as a discovery cohort. Every discovery cohort repertoire had been produced on one sequencing platform. HLA typing covered class I and class II loci at four-digit resolution. The number of typed donors differed by locus: roughly 620-630 for A, B, C, DRB1 and DQB1; 522 for DQA1; around 610 for DPA1; and some 470 for DPB1. Roughly 5 DR-DQ haplotypes were handled as single units for association and clustering because linkage in the cohort was strong. On average, roughly 240,000 unique TCR beta nucleotide sequences were sequenced per donor among about 400 genotyped donors of the cohort, with roughly 18% of those sequences being non-productive.

In total, roughly 670 healthy bone marrow donors made up the cohort. At the time of sampling, all cohort members were nominally healthy, though unrecorded immune exposures were likely present. The donor was CMV seronegative and belonged to the group of 350 or so seronegative cohort members. A peripheral blood sample was provided by each donor, and peripheral blood mononuclear cells were used for TCR beta sequencing. Genomic DNA extraction from the blood cell samples was performed with the Qiagen DNeasy Blood Extraction Kit. From the cysteine up to the phenylalanine, the CDR3 has a length of 14 residues. Only CDR3 DNA remains: 42 bases, in frame from the first base. Via the germline V gene, CDR1 is SGHRS and CDR2 YFSETQ. V lost 4 bases and J lost 1 base; the stretch between them is 10 bases long. Results the study describes overall, beyond this receptor: Strong co-occurrence of HLA alleles, especially DR and DQ, made assigning TCR associations to individual alleles difficult. Because HLA typing was missing for some donors at each locus, association tests included only the typed subset. Linkage disequilibrium might explain the correlated functional status among segregating V segments, but an unknown experimental factor could not be excluded. Most TCR sequences were observed very rarely across donors, whereas some public TCRs were present in many individuals. Sequencing depth was assumed to be roughly uniform across donors in the presence/absence analyses, though that assumption may not hold. Immune exposure information for the cohort was limited to CMV serostatus. V-gene and J-gene trimming of TCR beta chains was associated with a missense DCLRE1C variant in a later genetic analysis, and the association was replicated in an independent cohort. In a later analysis, HLA-associated TCR beta chains showed more clonal expansion and lower generation probabilities than non-associated chains that were equally common. In vitro tests confirmed that a few of the cytomegalovirus-associated TCR beta chains recognize cytomegalovirus antigens. According to a later analysis, TCR association rates differed among HLA loci, with DRB1 alleles showing the most associated TCRs and HLA-C alleles showing the fewest. This cohort had only TCR beta chains sequenced, and the lack of alpha or paired-chain data limited which features could be detected. A total of fewer than 200 TCR beta chains were listed by the study as associated with cytomegalovirus. Most CMV-associated TCR beta chains appeared to be HLA-restricted in a later analysis, and the HLA associations seemed to be driven largely by CMV exposure. A later analysis associated about 17,000 TCR beta sequences with specific HLA alleles at a false discovery rate of 0.05. Some IMGT-functional V segments, including TRBV6-2 and TRBV6-3, could not be told apart with the 87-base-pair reads, so those segments were excluded. In a later genetic analysis, fewer N-insertions in productive TCRs were reported among donors in an Asian-associated ancestry cluster than the roughly 700-donor mean. In an earlier analysis of about 550 of the donors, most TCR beta V segments were observed in productive rearrangements about 87% or about 30% of the time, broadly matching IMGT annotations. According to a later analysis, parvovirus B19, influenza, CMV and Epstein-Barr virus appeared linked to several top co-occurrence clusters. The authors suggested that the approach could potentially be extended to other disease states and immunological phenotypes. A further reported finding was that TCR beta sequences accurately predicted the HLA-A and HLA-B alleles for most subjects in the first cohort. A group of highly shared sequence variants was considered likely to be a technical artifact of the sequencing pipeline. Over 15 rarely observed V segments, including chromosome 9 orphons, were excluded from the earlier analysis of some 590 of the donors because counts were too low. In both the original and validation cohorts, the classifier was reported to diagnose cytomegalovirus status with high specificity and sensitivity.

The method was the immunoSEQ multiplex PCR assay. For the multiplex PCR, a mixture combining 60 forward primers for TCR Vbeta segments and 13 reverse primers for TCR Jbeta segments was used. Amplification of the CDR3 region of rearranged TCR beta genes was performed with a multiplex PCR assay on genomic DNA. The Illumina HiSeq System was used to sequence the amplified TCR beta libraries as 87-base-pair reads. The authors processed their data as follows. Across the 670 or so repertoires, a later analysis counted 60 million to 90 million unique TCR beta chains, around 10 million of which were shared by at least two donors. Raw reads were error-corrected and collapsed into unique sequences with a nearest-neighbor algorithm that merged closely related sequences to remove PCR and sequencing errors. CDR3 sequences were aligned to IMGT reference sequences to assign V, D and J gene segments. For a sequence to be retained, a match of at least six nucleotides to both a V gene segment and a J gene segment was required. Rearrangements were called productive when the CDR3 lacked stop codons and stayed in frame with V and J; all others were non-productive. CDR3 was defined by IMGT convention, running from the second conserved V-encoded cysteine to the conserved J-encoded phenylalanine. In an earlier analysis of around 540 of the donors, sequences lacking an unambiguous match to a single V gene segment were excluded. An earlier analysis of under 750 of the donors called V segments functional above 56.7% productive rearrangements and segregating when the between-donor standard deviation exceeded 5%. A statistical classification framework was developed to diagnose cytomegalovirus status using the catalog of TCR beta chain sequences. In a later analysis, V and J genes were assigned by comparing TCR nucleotide sequences against IMGT/GENE-DB human TR gene sequences. Using the TCRdist pipeline, a later analysis assigned CDR3 sequences along with most-parsimonious VDJ recombination scenarios. A later analysis defined each TCR beta chain by its CDR3 amino acid sequence plus V-gene family, and excluded reads lacking a unique V-gene family. To address suspected cross-contamination and a sequencing artifact, a later analysis removed around 600 highly shared, low-generation-probability nucleotide sequences. A later analysis calculated a clonal expansion index for each public chain from normalized within-repertoire ranks of inferred template counts. In a later analysis, generation probabilities were computed using a VDJ recombination model fitted to out-of-frame rearrangements, and the results were checked against IGoR. In a later analysis, TCR-TCR, TCR-HLA and TCR-CMV co-occurrence was scored with hypergeometric tests, and a repertoire-size bias correction was applied to TCR pairs. In a later analysis, false discovery rates were estimated by permuting HLA or CMV assignments 20 times. In a later analysis, co-occurring TCRs were grouped using DBSCAN, and TCRdist sequence similarity was added for clustering within HLA-allele-positive subsets. Repertoires with fewer than 30,000 or more than 120,000 public chains were left out of co-occurrence clustering, as were five repertoires with anomalous nucleotide sharing. In TCRdb, the immuneACCESS table is reduced to in-frame sequences with V and J assigned. These tables do not hold every clone; where another copy was compared, an unresolved V gene accounts for under half, and the others remain unexplained. The V and J calls and clone size come from that table; D and trimming were worked out from the DNA. Here the sample has roughly 180,000 clones; roughly 84% occur a single time. Around 1.5% of the sample is held by the ten biggest clonotypes.

This clone was observed a single time. The antigen it binds to is not known. No much larger clone exists at a distance of one base, and base qualities are not known. Sequenced: PBMCs. The chain was built from TRBV5-1 and TRBJ2-3, with no D gene named confidently. This sequence originates from a male donor in good health and CMV-seronegative. The encoded CDR3 is CASSQVLGTDTQYF. The DNA sequence is given as TGCGCCAGCAGCCAGGTTTTGGGCACAGATACGCAGTATTTT.